The sequence of this T cell receptor beta chain was determined in a study of human T cells and chemical hapten exposure. At the level of the study: Read at 6 days, the patch tests placed 0.01% DPC on the upper back. Patients having alopecia areata, totalis or universalis were mostly female.

The CDR3 extends over 17 amino acids. Per the germline V gene, CDR1 is SGHTA and CDR2 is FQGNSA. V was trimmed by 5 bases and J by 0 bases, leaving 18 bases between them. Time point of the sample: pre-sensitization, week 0. The treatment is: therapeutic diphenylcyclopropenone sensitization with weekly scalp DPC. Whole-study findings and limits: Unchanged with DPC sensitization were TCRs above 1 in 1000 frequency.

There are many counts of this clonotype. Its antigen is unidentified. Via MiXCR, TCRdb re-called the RACE reads, giving one row per CDR3 protein. The sample consists of roughly 380,000 distinct CDR3 sequences, approximately 5.1% of them appearing once. This material consisted of whole blood, taken in connection with sensitization to the hapten diphenylcyclopropenone (DPC). This chain uses TRBV7-2 with TRBJ2-3; no clear D. This TCR came from a woman in her forties or fifties with alopecia areata. Some clones in this sample may be carry-over from other donors' samples. Here the CDR3 reads CASSRPRRSVSTDTQYF. Here the CDR3 DNA reads TGTGCCAGCAGCCGTCCCAGACGGTCTGTTAGCACAGATACGCAGTATTTT.